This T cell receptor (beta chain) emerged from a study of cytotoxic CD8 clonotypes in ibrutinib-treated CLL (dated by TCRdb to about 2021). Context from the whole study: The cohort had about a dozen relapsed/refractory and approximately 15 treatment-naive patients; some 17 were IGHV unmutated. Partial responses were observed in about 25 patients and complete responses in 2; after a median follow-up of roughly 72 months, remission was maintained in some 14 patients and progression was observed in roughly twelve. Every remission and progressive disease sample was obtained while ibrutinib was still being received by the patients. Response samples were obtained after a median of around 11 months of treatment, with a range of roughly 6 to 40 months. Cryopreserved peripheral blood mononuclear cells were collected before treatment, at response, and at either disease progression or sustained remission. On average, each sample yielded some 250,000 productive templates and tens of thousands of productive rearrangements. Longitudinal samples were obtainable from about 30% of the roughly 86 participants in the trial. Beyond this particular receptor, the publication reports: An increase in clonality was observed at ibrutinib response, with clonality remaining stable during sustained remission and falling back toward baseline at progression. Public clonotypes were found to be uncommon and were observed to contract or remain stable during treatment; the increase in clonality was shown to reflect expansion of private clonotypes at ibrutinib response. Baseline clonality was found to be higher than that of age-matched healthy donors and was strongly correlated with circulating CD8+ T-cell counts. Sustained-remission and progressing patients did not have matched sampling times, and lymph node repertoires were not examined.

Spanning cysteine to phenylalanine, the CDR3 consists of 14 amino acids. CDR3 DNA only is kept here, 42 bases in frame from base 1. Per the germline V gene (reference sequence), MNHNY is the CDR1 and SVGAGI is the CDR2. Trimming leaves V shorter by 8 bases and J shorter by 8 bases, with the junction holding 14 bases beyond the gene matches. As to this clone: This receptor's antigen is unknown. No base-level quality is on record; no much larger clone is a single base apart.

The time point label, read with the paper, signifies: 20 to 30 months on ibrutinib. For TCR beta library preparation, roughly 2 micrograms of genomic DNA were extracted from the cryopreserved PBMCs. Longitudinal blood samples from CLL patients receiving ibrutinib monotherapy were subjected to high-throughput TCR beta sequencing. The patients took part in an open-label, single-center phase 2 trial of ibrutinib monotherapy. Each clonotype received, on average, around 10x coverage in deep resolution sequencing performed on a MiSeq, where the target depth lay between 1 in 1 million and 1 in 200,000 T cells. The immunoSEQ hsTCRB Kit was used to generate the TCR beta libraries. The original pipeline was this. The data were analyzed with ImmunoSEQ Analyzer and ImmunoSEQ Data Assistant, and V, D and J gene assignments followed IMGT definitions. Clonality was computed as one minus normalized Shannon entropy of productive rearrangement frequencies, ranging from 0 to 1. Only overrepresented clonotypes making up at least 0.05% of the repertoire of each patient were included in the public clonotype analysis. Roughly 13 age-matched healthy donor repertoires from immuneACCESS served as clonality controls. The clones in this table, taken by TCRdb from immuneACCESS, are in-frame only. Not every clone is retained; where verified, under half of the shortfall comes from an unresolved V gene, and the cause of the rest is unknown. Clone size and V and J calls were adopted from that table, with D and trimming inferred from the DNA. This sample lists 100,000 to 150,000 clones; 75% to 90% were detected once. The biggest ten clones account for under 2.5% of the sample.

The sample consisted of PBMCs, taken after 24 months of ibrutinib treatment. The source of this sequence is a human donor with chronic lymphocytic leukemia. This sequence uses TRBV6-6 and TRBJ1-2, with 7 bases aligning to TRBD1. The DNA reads TGTGCCAGCGGGACAGATGACCTGCCGGAGGGCTACACCTTC. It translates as CASGTDDLPEGYTF.